The 21 T cell receptor beta chains below all came from one sample that was sequenced in a study of blood T cell repertoires in COVID-19 (dated by TCRdb to the early 2020s). Libraries were constructed by the immunoSEQ multiplex PCR assay. TCRdb limited this immuneACCESS table to in-frame rearrangements with V and J called. A share of clones is missing; checked studies link under half to unresolved V genes, and the rest is unexplained. Across this sample there are 150,000 or so clones, with approximately 82% seen only once. The ten largest clonotypes hold 13% to 15% of the sample. Sequencing was done on a sample of peripheral blood. The origin of the receptors is a human donor with acute or convalescent COVID-19. The donor label of this sample is uncertain.

The genes are TRBV4-2 and TRBJ1-2, with TRBD1 matching over 7 bases. Germline CDR1 is LGHNA and CDR2 is YNFKEQ. The CDR3 is made up of 18 amino acids. V lost 1 base and J lost 4; bases outside the gene matches: 15. The CDR3 DNA reads as TGTGCCAGCAGCCAAGCGGATCAACAGGGGCGGTTTAGCTATGGCTACACCTTC. Amino acids: CASSQADQQGRFSYGYTF.

The gene calls are TRBV9 and TRBJ2-3; perhaps TRBD2 as D (5 bases). CDR3 size: 17 residues. CDR1 is SGDLS and CDR2 is YYNGEE in the germline V gene. The ends were cut back, 1 base at V and 4 bases at J, with 19 bases in the middle. The CDR3 nucleotides are TGTGCCAGCAGCGTAAATCTCCCGGGGAAGGGCCCAGATACGCAGTATTTT. Its translation is CASSVNLPGKGPDTQYF.

This clone was seen just once. The chain employs TRBV12-5 and TRBJ1-1; TRBD1 matches 7 bases. Losses at the gene ends were 1 base for V and 0 bases for J; bases not matched to a gene: 2. Germline CDR1 reads LGHNT; CDR2 reads FRNRAP. This CDR3 region has 15 residues. CDR3 region: CASGLGDRVNTEAFF. The CDR3 nucleotides read TGTGCTAGTGGTTTGGGCGACAGGGTGAACACTGAAGCTTTCTTT.

The rearrangement links TRBV5-1 to TRBJ2-5, with D perhaps TRBD2 (5 bases). V dropped 0 bases and J dropped 1 base, with 13 bases sitting between them. This CDR3 region has 16 residues. Germline-derived CDR1 and CDR2 are SGHRS and YFSETQ. The CDR3 protein is CASSLGLAQAQETQYF. CDR3 DNA sequence: TGCGCCAGCAGCTTGGGGCTAGCACAAGCCCAAGAGACCCAGTACTTC.

V is TRBV5-1 and J is TRBJ2-3; D may be TRBD1 (7 bases). Trimming pared 1 base from V and 8 bases from J, leaving 14 bases between. This CDR3 spans 14 amino acids. From germline, CDR1 is SGHRS and CDR2 YFSETQ. In nucleotides, the CDR3 is TGCGCCAGCAGCTTGAGGGGGCCGGAGGGTACGCAGTATTTT. It is translated as CASSLRGPEGTQYF.

V and J are TRBV12-3 or TRBV12-4 and TRBJ2-2; D call uncertain. The CDR3 runs 13 residues. V was cut by 8 bases and J by 0 bases, with 7 bases left in between. The CDR3 DNA reads TGTGCCAGCCAGAACGCGAACACCGGGGAGCTGTTTTTT. Translating it yields CASQNANTGELFF.

The chain recombines TRBV19 with TRBJ1-1; TRBD1 is a possible D gene (6 bases). The CDR3 runs 15 residues. Germline CDR1 is LNHDA and CDR2 is SQIVND (reference sequence). V lost 5 bases, J lost 0 bases, and 13 bases lay in between. The CDR3 here is CASSLTGRMNTEAFF. The CDR3 bases are TGTGCCAGTAGTCTTACAGGGCGGATGAACACTGAAGCTTTCTTT.

As to this clone: The identical CDR3 is also encoded by other nucleotide sequences in the sample. The V and J genes are TRBV7-2 and TRBJ1-4; TRBD1 aligns across 8 bases. The germline CDR1 and CDR2 sequences are SGHTA and FQGNSA. Unmatched junction bases numbered 5, after V lost 3 bases and J lost 8 bases. The CDR3 covers 14 residues. In DNA form, the CDR3 reads TGTGCCAGCAGCTTGACAGGGGTAGGAGAAAAACTGTTTTTT. It translates to CASSLTGVGEKLFF.

This chain joins TRBV5-4 and TRBJ2-2; D ambiguous. The germline CDR1 and CDR2 sequences are SGHNT and YYREEE (reference sequence). This CDR3 has 14 residues. With 4 bases removed from V and 6 bases from J, the gap between germline ends came to 13 bases. The CDR3 protein is CASSPGAGPGELFF. The CDR3 DNA sequence: TGTGCCAGCAGCCCTGGCGCAGGCCCCGGGGAGCTGTTTTTT.

About this clone itself: One junction end does not reproduce the germline sequence, and a read error may be involved. The rearrangement joins TRBV7-7 to TRBJ2-2, with TRBD1 matching 11 bases. This CDR3 is built from 15 residues. CDR1 is SSHAT and CDR2 is FNYEAQ in the germline V gene (reference sequence). The CDR3 bases are TGTGCTAGCAGCCCAGGGACAGGGGGGACCGGGGAGCTGTTTTTT. Protein product: CASSPGTGGTGELFF.

This clone showed up just a few times. The rearrangement joins TRBV6-5 to TRBJ1-5, with 7 bases that match TRBD1. Germline V gene lookup returns CDR1 MNHEY and CDR2 SVGAGI. Germline trimming cut 4 bases from V and 4 bases from J; bases unmatched to any gene: 4. The CDR3 length is 14 residues. The chain's CDR3 is CASSSPGGNQPQHF. CDR3 nucleotides: TGTGCCAGCAGTTCGCCAGGGGGGAATCAGCCCCAGCATTTT.

The chain carries TRBV30 and TRBJ2-1; D remains ambiguous. This CDR3 comprises 14 residues. Trimming cost V 2 bases and J 0 bases, with 8 bases left between them. CDR1 is GTSNPN and CDR2 is SVGIG in the germline V gene (reference sequence). The CDR3 sequence is CAWSKPGSYNEQFF. The CDR3 DNA reads as TGTGCCTGGAGTAAACCCGGCTCCTACAATGAGCAGTTCTTC.

The chain links TRBV19 to TRBJ2-3; possible D gene TRBD2, 6 bases. Trimming cost V 5 bases and J 0 bases, with 12 bases left between them. The germline gives CDR1 LNHDA, CDR2 SQIVND (reference sequence). CDR3 length: 15 residues. The CDR3 region has the DNA TGTGCCAGTAGTCCCCGGAGGGGCAGCACAGATACGCAGTATTTT. Its translation is CASSPRRGSTDTQYF.

The genes are TRBV19 and TRBJ1-5; TRBD1 might be the D (6 bases). This CDR3 is built from 17 residues. From germline, CDR1 is LNHDA and CDR2 SQIVND (reference sequence). V lost 7 bases and J 0 bases, leaving 19 bases between the germline ends. The CDR3 reads CASKSDSYTYSNQPQHF. The CDR3 region has the DNA TGTGCCAGTAAATCGGACAGCTATACTTATAGCAATCAGCCCCAGCATTTT. The full variable domain, completed using reference TRBV19 and TRBJ1-5, is DGGITQSPKYLFRKEGQNVTLSCEQNLNHDAMYWYRQDPGQGLRLIYYSQIVNDFQKGDIAEGYSVSREKKESFPLTVTSAQKNPTAFYLCASKSDSYTYSNQPQHFGDGTRLSIL.

The table lists this clone with a few counts. This chain connects TRBV27 to TRBJ2-1; 7 bases agree with TRBD1. V lost 5 bases, J lost 10 bases, and 14 bases stayed unmatched. CDR3 size: 15 residues. The germline gives CDR1 MNHEY, CDR2 SMNVEV (reference sequence). This CDR3 reads CASSQDREPLREQFF. The CDR3 DNA reads TGTGCCAGCAGTCAAGACAGGGAACCTCTGCGGGAGCAGTTCTTC.

CDR3 in amino acids: CASSFSSGRETQYF. The CDR3 DNA follows: TGTGCCAGCAGCTTTTCCTCGGGGAGAGAGACCCAGTACTTC. V gene TRBV7-2 combines with J gene TRBJ2-5; D perhaps matches TRBD2 (5 bases). Germline V gene lookup returns CDR1 SGHTA and CDR2 FQGNSA. Trimming cost V 3 bases and J 4 bases, with 12 bases left between them. CDR3 length: 14 residues.

J is TRBJ1-4 and V is TRBV6-4, with D unclear. This CDR3 is built from 16 residues. V was clipped by 6 bases and J by 4 bases, with 18 bases between them. Germline values: CDR1 MRHNA, CDR2 SNTAGT. The CDR3 reads CASSPDRSGINEKLFF. Here the CDR3 DNA reads TGTGCCAGCAGCCCGGACCGGAGCGGAATTAATGAAAAACTGTTTTTT.

V gene TRBV2 combines with J gene TRBJ1-3; possible D gene TRBD1, 6 bases. Per the germline V gene, CDR1 is SNHLY and CDR2 is FYNNEI. This CDR3 comprises 15 residues. Deletions cut 6 bases from V and 7 bases from J, with 19 bases between. CDR3: CASSLTGTSRNTIYF. In DNA, the CDR3 is TGTGCCAGCAGCCTTACAGGGACCTCAAGGAACACCATATATTTT.

This chain links TRBV6-6 with TRBJ1-2; 8 bases fit TRBD1. The CDR3 runs 14 residues. Germline lookup yields CDR1 MNHNY and CDR2 SVGAGI (reference sequence). The junction had 6 bases not matched to a gene; V was cut back by 5 bases and J by 4 bases. The CDR3 DNA is TGTGCCAGCAGTCGCCCTGGGACAGGCTATGGCTACACCTTC. It translates to CASSRPGTGYGYTF.

The V and J genes are TRBV7-8 and TRBJ1-5; unclear D gene. CDR1 is SGHVS and CDR2 is FQNEAQ in the germline V gene. CDR3 length: 13 residues. V was trimmed by 1 base and J by 3 bases, leaving 4 bases between them. This CDR3 reads CASSLDLNQPQHF. The CDR3 DNA reads as TGTGCCAGCAGCTTAGATCTCAATCAGCCCCAGCATTTT.

This sequence joins TRBV4-2 and TRBJ2-5; D gene ambiguous. The ends were cut back, 3 bases at V and 0 bases at J, with 8 bases in the middle. The CDR3 contains 14 residues. Germline CDR1 LGHNA, CDR2 YNFKEQ. In DNA form, the CDR3 reads TGTGCCAGCAGCCATCCGGAGTACCAAGAGACCCAGTACTTC. Translation: CASSHPEYQETQYF.